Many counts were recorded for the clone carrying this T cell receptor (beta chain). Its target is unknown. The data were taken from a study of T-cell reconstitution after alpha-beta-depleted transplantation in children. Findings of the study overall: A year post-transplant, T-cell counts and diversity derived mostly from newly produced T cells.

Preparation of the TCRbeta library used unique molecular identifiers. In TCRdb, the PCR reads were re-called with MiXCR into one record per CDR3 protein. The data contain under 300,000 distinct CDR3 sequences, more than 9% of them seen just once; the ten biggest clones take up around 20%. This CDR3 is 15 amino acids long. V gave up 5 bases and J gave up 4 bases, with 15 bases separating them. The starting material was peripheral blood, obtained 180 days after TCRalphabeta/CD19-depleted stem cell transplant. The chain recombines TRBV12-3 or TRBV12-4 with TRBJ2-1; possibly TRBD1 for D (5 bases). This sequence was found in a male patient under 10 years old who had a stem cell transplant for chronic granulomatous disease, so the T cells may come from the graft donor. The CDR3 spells CASSSLGLNYNEQFF. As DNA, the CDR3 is TGTGCCAGCAGTAGTCTGGGGCTGAATTACAATGAGCAGTTCTTC.